This paragraph covers one T cell receptor beta chain sequence. Antigen unknown. These data come from a study of identical twins. Notes on the study in general: Cord blood's abundant beta clonotypes had fewer insertions, unlike memory repertoires. Zero-insertion analyses could be partly confounded by invariant MAIT and iNKT cells.

Germline loops: CDR1 LGHNT, CDR2 FRNRAP. J gave up 5 bases and V 7 bases, and 17 bases lay outside the gene matches. The length of the CDR3 is 18 residues. A universal primer site was added by template switching, and unique molecular identifiers were carried by the cDNA. TCRdb called the 5' RACE reads again in MiXCR, with one record for every CDR3 protein. The table has approximately 620,000 distinct CDR3 sequences, roughly 8% seen once; the top ten hold approximately 0.89%. In addition, the sample was reused for a study of yellow fever vaccine responses in identical twins.

The sequenced material came from PBMCs. V is TRBV12-5 and J is TRBJ2-3; 11 bases line up with TRBD1. This sequence was found in a woman aged 18-30 years in good health. The CDR3 spells CASAIPSKDRGHVDTQYF. The CDR3 DNA sequence: TGTGCTAGTGCCATCCCGTCCAAGGACAGGGGGCATGTAGATACGCAGTATTTT.